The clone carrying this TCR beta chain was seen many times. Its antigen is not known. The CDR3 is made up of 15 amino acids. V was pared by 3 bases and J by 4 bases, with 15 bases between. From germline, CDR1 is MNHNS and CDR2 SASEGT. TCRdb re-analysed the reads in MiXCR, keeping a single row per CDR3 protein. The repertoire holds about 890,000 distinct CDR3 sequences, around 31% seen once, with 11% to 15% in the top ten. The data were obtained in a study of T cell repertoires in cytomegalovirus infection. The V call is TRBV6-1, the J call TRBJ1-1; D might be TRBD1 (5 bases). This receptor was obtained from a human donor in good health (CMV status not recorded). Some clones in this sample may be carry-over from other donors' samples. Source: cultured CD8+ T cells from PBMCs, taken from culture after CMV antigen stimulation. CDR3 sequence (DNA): TGTGCCAGCAGTGATCCCCGACAGCTACTCACTGAAGCTTTCTTT. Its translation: CASSDPRQLLTEAFF.